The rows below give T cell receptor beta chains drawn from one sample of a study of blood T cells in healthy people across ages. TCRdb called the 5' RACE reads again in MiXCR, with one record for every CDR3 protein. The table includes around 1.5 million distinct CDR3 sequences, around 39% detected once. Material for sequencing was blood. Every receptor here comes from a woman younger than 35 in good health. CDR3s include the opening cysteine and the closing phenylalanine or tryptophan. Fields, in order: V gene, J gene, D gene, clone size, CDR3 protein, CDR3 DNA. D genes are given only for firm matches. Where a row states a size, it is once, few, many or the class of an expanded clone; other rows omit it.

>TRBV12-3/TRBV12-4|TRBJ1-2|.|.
CASSPLGVYGYTF
TGTGCCAGCAGTCCCCTGGGGGTCTATGGCTACACCTTC
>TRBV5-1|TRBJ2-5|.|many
CASSNQETQYF
TGCGCCAGCAGCAACCAAGAGACCCAGTACTTC
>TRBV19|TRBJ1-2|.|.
CASSIGGPLGYGYTF
TGTGCCAGTAGTATAGGGGGTCCGCTCGGCTATGGCTACACCTTC
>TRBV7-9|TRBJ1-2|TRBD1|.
CASSQRTGHDGYTF
TGTGCCAGCAGCCAACGGACAGGGCACGATGGCTACACCTTC
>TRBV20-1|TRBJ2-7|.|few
CSARGGLYYEQYF
TGCAGTGCTAGGGGTGGGCTATACTACGAGCAGTACTTC
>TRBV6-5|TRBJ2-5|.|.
CASLPRGGFQETQYF
TGTGCCAGCTTACCCCGGGGCGGATTCCAAGAGACCCAGTACTTC
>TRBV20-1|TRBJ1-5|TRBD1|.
CSARDRGPWGNQPQHF
TGCAGTGCCAGGGACAGGGGTCCGTGGGGCAATCAGCCCCAGCATTTT
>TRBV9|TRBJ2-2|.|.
CASSVGPPDTGELFF
TGTGCCAGCAGCGTAGGACCTCCGGACACCGGGGAGCTGTTTTTT
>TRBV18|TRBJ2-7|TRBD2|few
CASSPPGLAGDEQYF
TGTGCCAGCTCACCACCCGGACTAGCGGGGGACGAGCAGTACTTC
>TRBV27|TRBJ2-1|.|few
CASSFSTVDNEQFF
TGTGCCAGCAGTTTTAGCACAGTAGACAATGAGCAGTTCTTC
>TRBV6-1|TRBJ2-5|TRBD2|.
CASSGGLASPEQQETQYF
TGTGCCAGCAGTGGGGGACTAGCGAGTCCAGAACAACAAGAGACCCAGTACTTC
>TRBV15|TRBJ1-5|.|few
CATSRDGENQPQHF
TGTGCCACCAGCAGAGATGGGGAGAATCAGCCCCAGCATTTT
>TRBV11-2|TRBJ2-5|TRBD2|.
CAGSIKPGLAGGPRETQYF
TGTGCCGGCAGCATAAAGCCCGGACTAGCGGGGGGGCCTAGGGAGACCCAGTACTTC
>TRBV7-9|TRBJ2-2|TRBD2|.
CASSSSLLAGGPRSGELFF
TGTGCCAGCAGCTCATCCCTACTCGCGGGAGGGCCAAGGAGCGGGGAGCTGTTTTTT
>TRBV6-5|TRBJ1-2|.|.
CASLGGGNYGYTF
TGTGCCAGCCTCGGGGGGGGCAACTATGGCTACACCTTC
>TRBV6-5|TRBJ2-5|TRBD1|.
CASSALDRGQETQYF
TGTGCCAGCAGCGCACTTGACAGGGGCCAAGAGACCCAGTACTTC
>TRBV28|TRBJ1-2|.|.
CASTSQGSYGYTF
TGTGCCAGCACCTCCCAGGGTAGCTATGGCTACACCTTC
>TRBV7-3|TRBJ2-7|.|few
CASSLTAVNSYEQYF
TGTGCCAGCAGCCTAACGGCCGTAAATAGCTACGAGCAGTACTTC
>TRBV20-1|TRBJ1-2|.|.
CSARDAQIDYGYTF
TGCAGTGCTAGAGATGCACAGATCGACTATGGCTACACCTTC
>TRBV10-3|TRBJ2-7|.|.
CAIREGQGAYEQYF
TGTGCCATCAGGGAGGGGCAGGGCGCCTACGAGCAGTACTTC
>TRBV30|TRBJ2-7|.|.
CAWTLLYSYEQYF
TGTGCCTGGACACTTTTATATTCCTACGAGCAGTACTTC
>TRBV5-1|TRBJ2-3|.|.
CASSEGWGLGTDTQYF
TGCGCCAGCAGCGAAGGGTGGGGCCTTGGCACAGATACGCAGTATTTT
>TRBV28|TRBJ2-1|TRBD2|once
CATYPPGGGSSYNEQFF
TGTGCCACGTATCCCCCAGGCGGGGGGAGCTCCTACAATGAGCAGTTCTTC
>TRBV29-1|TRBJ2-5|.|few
CSVEGRRDQETQYF
TGCAGCGTTGAGGGGAGGAGAGACCAAGAGACCCAGTACTTC
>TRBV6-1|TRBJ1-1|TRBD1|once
CASSGHRGRTEAFF
TGTGCCAGCAGTGGTCACAGGGGTCGCACTGAAGCTTTCTTT
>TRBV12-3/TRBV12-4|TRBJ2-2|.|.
CASSLVGAGRTGELFF
TGTGCCAGCAGTTTGGTTGGGGCAGGGAGGACCGGGGAGCTGTTTTTT
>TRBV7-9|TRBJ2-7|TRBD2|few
CASSPRGSGNEQYF
TGTGCCAGCAGCCCCCGGGGTAGCGGGAACGAGCAGTACTTC
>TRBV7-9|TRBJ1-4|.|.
CASSNHISGVRGEKLFF
TGTGCCAGCAGCAACCACATCTCAGGGGTGAGGGGTGAAAAACTGTTTTTT
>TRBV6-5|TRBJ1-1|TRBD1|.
CASSYREAGGKAFF
TGTGCCAGCAGTTATCGGGAGGCAGGGGGGAAAGCTTTCTTT